The 21 T cell receptor beta chains listed next were all sequenced from one sample in a study of beta chain features in type 1 diabetes. Overall study findings and caveats: Type 1 diabetes patients had TCRB CDR3s that were shorter (moderately but significantly so) in all four CD4+ subsets.

No cognate antigen is known for these TCRs. As every portion of the isolated RNA was reverse transcribed, the sequencing read expressed TCRB transcripts. Here immunoSEQ multiplex PCR was the method, and the copy in TCRdb shows in-frame clones only, minus some. The sample has a few hundred thousand clones, roughly 9.8% seen once. The specimen sequenced was central memory CD4+ T cells from blood. Receptor source: a man aged 25 to 40 with type 1 diabetes.

The chain uses TRBV29-1 and TRBJ2-1; TRBD1 or TRBD2 may be the D gene (7 bases each). The length of the CDR3 is 15 residues. Germline-derived CDR1 and CDR2 are SQVTM and ANQGSEA. Trimming left V 2 bases short and J 5 bases short, with 16 bases between. The CDR3 loop reads CSVEPGRGGDNEQFF. CDR3 DNA: TGCAGCGTTGAACCCGGCAGGGGGGGAGACAATGAGCAGTTCTTC.

This clone was counted only a few times. At the DNA level, this CDR3 is encoded by other sequences in the same sample as well. The chain links TRBV4-3 to TRBJ2-3, with 7 bases identical to TRBD2. V gave up 0 bases and J gave up 5 bases; unmatched junction bases: 2. Per the germline V gene, CDR1 is LGHNA and CDR2 is YSLEER. The CDR3 extends over 14 amino acids. The CDR3 nucleotides read TGCGCCAGCAGCCAAGATACTAGCGTAGATACGCAGTATTTT. This translates into CASSQDTSVDTQYF.

The V and J genes are TRBV2 and TRBJ1-2; D is unresolved. CDR1 and CDR2 (germline): SNHLY, FYNNEI. V was trimmed by 6 bases and J by 3 bases, leaving 11 bases between them. The CDR3 spans 13 residues. The chain's CDR3 is CASSQATDYGYTF. CDR3 nucleotides: TGTGCCAGCAGCCAGGCGACTGACTATGGCTACACCTTC.

This clone has at least ten counts. The chain links TRBV5-1 to TRBJ2-6, with D possibly TRBD1 on 6 matching bases. V was shortened by 4 bases and J by 7 bases, with 18 bases between the two germline ends. This CDR3 spans 16 amino acids. In germline, CDR1 is SGHRS, CDR2 YFSETQ. In DNA, the CDR3 is TGCGCCAGCAGCGCTCATCAGGGGAATGTAGCCAACGTCCTGACTTTC. It encodes CASSAHQGNVANVLTF.

This clone was detected only a few times. The chain recombines TRBV11-2 with TRBJ2-5, with TRBD2 identical over 9 bases. This CDR3 has 16 amino acids. The germline CDR1 and CDR2 sequences are SGHAT and FQNNGV. The V gene end was trimmed by 5 bases and the J gene end by 1 base; junction bases not matched to a gene: 8. The CDR3 bases are TGTGCCAGCAGCCACCGGCTAGCGGGGTTCCAAGAGACCCAGTACTTC. Its translation is CASSHRLAGFQETQYF.

The rearrangement uses TRBV29-1 and TRBJ2-1, with 7 bases identical to TRBD2. The CDR3 is 14 residues long. V lost 7 bases and J lost 7; bases outside the gene matches: 13. Germline CDR1 reads SQVTM; CDR2 reads ANQGSEA. CDR3 protein: CSARLSGNGNEQFF. CDR3 DNA sequence: TGCAGCGCTCGCCTAAGCGGGAATGGGAATGAGCAGTTCTTC.

Remarks on this clone: A much bigger clone sits one base away, suggesting this may be a read error. The V and J genes are TRBV4-2 and TRBJ2-3; D is undetermined. The V end lost 8 bases, the J end lost 0 bases, and 9 bases lay between the germline ends. Germline V CDR1 and CDR2: LGHNA, YNFKEQ. This CDR3 has 13 residues. CDR3 nucleotide sequence: TGTGCCAGCGCCCCCCGCAGCACAGATACGCAGTATTTT. It encodes CASAPRSTDTQYF.

The sample holds a few counts of this clone. This chain joins TRBV5-1 and TRBJ2-7; 8 nucleotides line up with TRBD2. The CDR3 has 14 residues. J lost 4 bases, V lost 2 bases, and 5 bases had no gene match. CDR1 and CDR2 (germline): SGHRS, YFSETQ. The CDR3 here is CASSLGSGGYEQYF. The DNA of the CDR3 is TGCGCCAGCAGCTTAGGATCGGGAGGGTACGAGCAGTACTTC.

This chain uses TRBV18 with TRBJ1-2, with no clear D. Trimming took off 2 bases at V and 3 bases at J, with 4 bases between the two ends. The germline V gene encodes CDR1 KGHSH and CDR2 LQKENI. This CDR3 is 12 amino acids long. CDR3 sequence reads: CASSPRHYGYTF. CDR3 bases: TGTGCCAGCTCACCAAGACACTATGGCTACACCTTC.

The chain recombines TRBV6-5 with TRBJ2-7, with D tentatively TRBD2 (6 bases). V was pared by 0 bases and J by 0 bases, with 12 bases between. Germline V gene data show CDR1 as MNHEY and CDR2 as SVGAGI. This CDR3 spans 16 amino acids. The CDR3 nucleotides read TGTGCCAGCAGTTACTCGGGGGGACTCAGCTCCTACGAGCAGTACTTC. It yields the protein CASSYSGGLSSYEQYF.

Written as DNA, the CDR3 is TGTGCCAGCAGCCAGTACACAGATACGCAGTATTTT. Its translation: CASSQYTDTQYF. The chain employs TRBV7-2 and TRBJ2-3; D gene uncertain. There are 12 residues in the CDR3. V gave up 5 bases and J gave up 2 bases, with 5 bases separating them. CDR1 is SGHTA, CDR2 FQGNSA, per germline.

A few counts support this clone. The chain carries TRBV6-1 and TRBJ1-5, with 8 bases identical to TRBD1. The junction had 12 bases not matched to a gene; V was cut back by 3 bases and J by 8 bases. Germline values: CDR1 MNHNS, CDR2 SASEGT. The CDR3 spans 16 residues. Here the CDR3 DNA reads TGTGCCAGCAGTGATCAGGGGGCCAGGTCTGGAGAGCCCCAGCATTTT. Translation gives CASSDQGARSGEPQHF.

In this sample, this clone turned up many times. The same CDR3 arises from other DNA sequences in this sample as well. The genes are TRBV7-2 and TRBJ1-1; D gene ambiguous. Germline values: CDR1 SGHTA, CDR2 FQGNSA. With 3 bases removed from V and 1 base from J, the gap between germline ends came to 6 bases. This CDR3 comprises 13 residues. CDR3 DNA sequence: TGTGCCAGCAGCTTGGGCAGGAACACTGAAGCTTTCTTT. Protein product: CASSLGRNTEAFF.

This clone is medium-sized. This chain links TRBV28 with TRBJ2-7, with TRBD2 matching over 10 bases. This CDR3 region has 17 residues. CDR1 and CDR2 (germline): MDHEN, SYDVKM. The junction had 11 bases not matched to a gene; V was cut back by 3 bases and J by 3 bases. This CDR3 reads CASSLVLFLAGDYEQYF. The CDR3 DNA is TGTGCCAGCAGTTTGGTACTCTTCCTAGCGGGAGACTACGAGCAGTACTTC.

The chain joins TRBV7-3 to TRBJ2-7; D is unresolved. This CDR3 has 15 amino acids. Trimming took off 3 bases at V and 0 bases at J, with 12 bases between the two ends. In germline, CDR1 is SGHTA, CDR2 FQGTGA. CDR3 sequence (DNA): TGTGCCAGCAGCTTTGGTCCTCCAAGCTCCTACGAGCAGTACTTC. It yields the protein CASSFGPPSSYEQYF.

This clone turned up a few times. This chain joins TRBV1 and TRBJ2-3; the tabulated D call, TRBD2, remains unverified against the DNA. TRBV1 is flagged as a pseudogene. This CDR3 is built from 13 residues. The CDR3 is CTSVIAGMDTQYF. The CDR3 nucleotides read TGCACCAGCGTTATAGCGGGAATGGATACGCAGTATTTT.

This chain links TRBV4-2 with TRBJ1-5, with D tentatively TRBD1 (5 bases). CDR1 is LGHNA, CDR2 YNFKEQ, per germline. V was clipped by 0 bases and J by 5 bases, with 5 bases between them. CDR3 length equals 13 residues. This chain's CDR3 is CASSQEGDQPQHF. Here the CDR3 DNA reads TGTGCCAGCAGCCAAGAGGGGGATCAGCCCCAGCATTTT.

The sample holds a few counts of this clone. The chain joins TRBV11-2 to TRBJ2-7; 8 bases line up with TRBD1. The germline V gene has CDR1 SGHAT and CDR2 FQNNGV. V lost 3 bases, J lost 7 bases, and 5 bases stayed unmatched. The CDR3 sequence is 13 residues long. The CDR3 is CASSLGTGEEQYF. CDR3 nucleotide sequence: TGTGCCAGCAGCTTGGGGACAGGTGAAGAGCAGTACTTC.

The chain links TRBV27 to TRBJ2-3; D not resolved. The CDR3 covers 15 residues. Germline lookup yields CDR1 MNHEY and CDR2 SMNVEV (reference sequence). V lost 2 bases, J lost 5 bases, and 14 bases lay in between. CDR3 in amino acids: CASSLIRSSGDTQYF. The CDR3 coding sequence is TGTGCCAGCAGTTTAATCAGGTCGAGTGGAGATACGCAGTATTTT.

This clone came up a few times. The chain joins TRBV7-3 to TRBJ2-1; 9 bases are shared with TRBD1. The germline V gene encodes CDR1 SGHTA and CDR2 FQGTGA. V gave up 4 bases and J gave up 5 bases; unmatched junction bases: 6. The CDR3 has 15 residues. Here the CDR3 DNA reads TGTGCCAGCAGCTCAACCGGGACAGGGAACAATGAGCAGTTCTTC. Protein: CASSSTGTGNNEQFF.

In its sample, this clone was seen a few times. This chain connects TRBV11-1 to TRBJ2-1, with 7 bases aligning to TRBD1. Germline CDR1 SGHAT, CDR2 FQDESV (reference sequence). The CDR3 loop spans 18 amino acids. The junction had 11 bases not matched to a gene; V was cut back by 3 bases and J by 0 bases. The CDR3 bases are TGTGCCAGCAGCTTTGCTAAGGGGGCCGGGATCTCCTACAATGAGCAGTTCTTC. Its protein is CASSFAKGAGISYNEQFF.